This TCR beta chain was captured in a study of response to subunit inactivated influenza vaccine. Broader study findings: The authors proposed limited new T cell recruitment per seasonal influenza vaccination.

CDR1 and CDR2 (germline): SQVTM, ANQGSEA. The CDR3 consists of 14 residues. Deletions cut 3 bases from V and 1 base from J, with 12 bases between. A single record per CDR3 protein comes from TCRdb applying MiXCR to the RT-PCR reads. The repertoire holds roughly 700,000 distinct CDR3 sequences, with around 14% as singletons. A word on this clonotype: As yet, its antigen is unknown.

The chain couples TRBV29-1 to TRBJ1-1; possible D gene TRBD1, 5 bases. This clonotype was obtained from a man over 45 who received an inactivated influenza vaccine. The sample consisted of PBMCs from blood, taken 14 days before vaccination. CDR3 region: CSVDTTAKNTEAFF. CDR3 in DNA: TGCAGCGTTGATACGACAGCCAAGAACACTGAAGCTTTCTTT.